The 20 T cell receptor beta chains below all came from one sample that was sequenced in a study of CD8 T cells in ankylosing spondylitis. TCRdb reanalysed the 5' RACE reads using MiXCR and keeps one entry per CDR3 protein. The sample holds about 130,000 distinct CDR3 sequences, roughly 10% seen once. Material for sequencing was blood, either unsorted or a sorted T cell fraction (not recorded which). The origin of the receptors is a female donor with ankylosing spondylitis or in good health (not recorded which).

This clonotype has a count of ten or more. The chain combines TRBV5-1 with TRBJ2-4; D might be TRBD2 (7 bases). Germline V lookup: CDR1 SGHRS, CDR2 YFSETQ. Trimming removed 2 bases from V and 5 bases from J, with 11 bases in between. The CDR3 has 14 residues. CDR3 sequence: CASSFQGGENIQYF. CDR3 sequence (DNA): TGCGCCAGCAGCTTCCAAGGGGGGGAAAACATTCAGTACTTC. Based on the CDR3 plus reference TRBV5-1 and TRBJ2-4, the full variable domain is KAGVTQTPRYLIKTRGQQVTLSCSPISGHRSVSWYQQTPGQGLQFLFEYFSETQRNKGNFPGRFSGRQFSNSRSEMNVSTLELGDSALYLCASSFQGGENIQYFGAGTRLSVL.

This clonotype has at least ten counts. This chain uses TRBV6-5 with TRBJ1-2, with a possible D match to TRBD1 (6 bases). The CDR3 totals 12 residues. CDR1 MNHEY and CDR2 SVGAGI come from the germline V gene. Trimming removed 10 bases at V and 4 bases at J, with 13 bases between. CDR3 sequence: CATNIGGYGYTF. For the CDR3, the DNA is TGTGCCACCAACATAGGGGGCTATGGCTACACCTTC.

This clonotype came up many times. The CDR3 nucleotides read TGTGCCAGCAGTCGGGGGGCTGGGGCCAACGTCCTGACTTTC. Translating it yields CASSRGAGANVLTF. This rearrangement joins TRBV28 to TRBJ2-6; 7 bases fit TRBD2. CDR3 length: 14 amino acids. V was clipped by 5 bases and J by 2 bases; unmatched bases: 0. Germline CDR1 reads MDHEN; CDR2 reads SYDVKM.

The chain has TRBV11-2 and TRBJ1-4; TRBD1 agrees at 8 bases. The CDR3 has 19 residues. In germline, CDR1 is SGHAT, CDR2 FQNNGV. The CDR3 nucleotides read TGTACCATCAGCTCCGTGCAGGGGGCCTCCCAAGAACCCAATGAAAAACTGTTTTTT. It codes for CTISSVQGASQEPNEKLFF.

The table lists this clonotype with many counts. This chain links TRBV20-1 with TRBJ2-7; 12 positions agree with TRBD1. The J segment lost 6 bases and the V segment lost 0 bases, leaving 3 bases of the junction unmatched. Germline V gives CDR1 DFQATT, CDR2 SNEGSKA (reference sequence). The CDR3 consists of 14 residues. CDR3 residues: CSAREGQGAFEQYF. The DNA for the CDR3 is TGCAGTGCTAGAGAGGGACAGGGGGCCTTCGAGCAGTACTTC.

This clonotype was observed many times. V and J are TRBV7-2 and TRBJ1-2; D is unclear. The germline V and J ends were trimmed by 2 bases and 6 bases, with 16 bases remaining between them. The CDR3 is 15 residues long. From germline, CDR1 is SGHTA and CDR2 FQGNSA. CDR3 region: CASSLRVGQYDGYTF. The CDR3 coding sequence is TGTGCCAGCAGCTTAAGGGTGGGTCAGTACGATGGCTACACCTTC.

The rearrangement links TRBV18 to TRBJ2-7; TRBD1 agrees at 9 bases. V gave up 6 bases and J gave up 5 bases; unmatched junction bases: 5. The CDR3 is made up of 13 amino acids. CDR1 and CDR2 from the germline V gene are KGHSH and LQKENI. The DNA for the CDR3 is TGTGCCAGCTCTCCGGGGACAGGGAACGAGCAGTACTTC. It yields the protein CASSPGTGNEQYF.

The table lists this clonotype with many counts. The chain uses TRBV2 and TRBJ1-5, with TRBD1 as a possible D gene (5 bases). This CDR3 has 14 amino acids. Germline CDR1 and CDR2: SNHLY and FYNNEI. The V gene lost 8 bases and the J gene lost 2 bases, with 13 bases spanning the gap. CDR3 sequence (DNA): TGTGCCAGCGGCGATCAGGGTCGCAATCAGCCCCAGCATTTT. This gives the protein CASGDQGRNQPQHF.

This clonotype has a count of ten or more. The rearrangement uses TRBV11-2 and TRBJ2-2; weak D call: TRBD2 (6 bases). V was pared by 1 base and J by 0 bases, with 12 bases between. This CDR3 has 17 residues. CDR1 is SGHAT and CDR2 is FQNNGV in the germline V gene. This CDR3 reads CASSLVGGRTNTGELFF. CDR3 nucleotides: TGTGCCAGCAGCTTAGTAGGTGGGAGGACGAACACCGGGGAGCTGTTTTTT.

This clonotype has ten or more counts. The V gene is TRBV20-1, the J gene TRBJ2-3, with 7 bases that match TRBD2. V was pared by 0 bases and J by 0 bases, with 3 bases of the junction left unmatched. The germline V gene has CDR1 DFQATT and CDR2 SNEGSKA (reference sequence). The CDR3 consists of 15 residues. CDR3 nucleotides: TGCAGTGCTAGAGATACCGGGAGGAGCACAGATACGCAGTATTTT. Translated, it gives CSARDTGRSTDTQYF.

This clonotype occurred many times. J is TRBJ2-3 and V is TRBV10-2; no definite D call. Trimming took off 2 bases at V and 1 base at J, with 7 bases between the two ends. Germline assignment: CDR1 WSHSY and CDR2 SAAADI. This CDR3 region has 14 residues. CDR3 sequence reads: CASSEARGTDTQYF. The DNA for the CDR3 is TGCGCCAGCAGTGAGGCTAGAGGCACAGATACGCAGTATTTT.

In this sample, this clonotype turned up many times. V and J are TRBV20-1 and TRBJ2-5; no clear D. The CDR3 consists of 16 residues. Trimming stripped 1 base from V and 2 bases from J, with 17 bases between. Germline lookup yields CDR1 DFQATT and CDR2 SNEGSKA (reference sequence). The CDR3 nucleotides are TGCAGTGCTAGAGGGGTTCTGGCCGAGACTCAAGAGACCCAGTACTTC. Protein: CSARGVLAETQETQYF.

The chain has TRBV30 and TRBJ1-1, with TRBD1 matching 9 bases. The CDR3 length is 13 residues. Trimming removed 5 bases from V and 4 bases from J; junction bases left unmatched: 5. Germline V gene data show CDR1 as GTSNPN and CDR2 as SVGIG (reference sequence). The CDR3: CAWGNRGRTEAFF. The CDR3 DNA sequence: TGTGCCTGGGGAAACAGGGGGCGCACTGAAGCTTTCTTT.

At least ten counts were recorded for this clonotype. The V gene is TRBV15, the J gene TRBJ2-1, with D tentatively TRBD1 (5 bases). Germline V gene data show CDR1 as LNHNV and CDR2 as YYDKDF (reference sequence). Trimming cost V 3 bases and J 6 bases, with 15 bases left between them. The CDR3 is 15 amino acids. This CDR3 is CATSRMKGPGNEQFF. CDR3 DNA: TGTGCCACCAGCAGGATGAAGGGGCCCGGCAATGAGCAGTTCTTC.

This clonotype was picked up many times. The V gene is TRBV28, the J gene TRBJ2-5; 7 bases match TRBD1. The CDR3 contains 15 residues. The V and J ends lost 5 bases and 2 bases, in that order; junction bases with no gene match: 8. CDR1 and CDR2 (germline): MDHEN, SYDVKM. The CDR3: CASSLTGTEQETQYF. DNA for the CDR3: TGTGCCAGCAGTCTGACAGGGACCGAACAAGAGACCCAGTACTTC.

At least ten counts were recorded for this clonotype. The rearrangement uses TRBV10-3 and TRBJ2-7; TRBD2 matches at 7 bases. CDR1 is ENHRY and CDR2 is SYGVKD in the germline V gene. The CDR3 sequence is 14 residues long. Unmatched junction bases numbered 8, after V lost 6 bases and J lost 3 bases. CDR3 in amino acids: CAIRPGLSNYEQYF. CDR3 sequence (DNA): TGTGCCATCAGACCGGGACTAAGCAACTACGAGCAGTACTTC.

Many counts were recorded for this clonotype. J is TRBJ2-3 and V is TRBV7-8, with D maybe TRBD1 (5 bases). The germline V and J ends were trimmed by 2 bases and 14 bases, with 17 bases remaining between them. The CDR3 extends over 13 amino acids. Germline values: CDR1 SGHVS, CDR2 FQNEAQ. This CDR3 is CASSLLAPTGRYF. The CDR3 nucleotides read TGTGCCAGCAGCTTATTAGCCCCCACAGGCAGGTATTTT.

This clonotype was counted ten times or more. The genes are TRBV29-1 and TRBJ1-2; D uncertain. The CDR3 has 11 amino acids. Germline CDR1 and CDR2: SQVTM and ANQGSEA. Trimming cost V 3 bases and J 7 bases, with 9 bases left between them. CDR3 sequence reads: CSVEFLGGYTF. The CDR3 nucleotides are TGCAGCGTTGAGTTTTTGGGTGGCTACACCTTC.

In this sample, this clonotype turned up many times. V and J are TRBV20-1 and TRBJ2-3, with unresolved D. Germline CDR1 reads DFQATT; CDR2 reads SNEGSKA (reference sequence). There are 16 residues in the CDR3. The V gene lost 0 bases and the J gene lost 6 bases, with 19 bases spanning the gap. The CDR3 loop reads CSARDVVGHLGDTQYF. In nucleotides, the CDR3 is TGCAGTGCTAGAGATGTTGTCGGCCACCTTGGGGATACGCAGTATTTT.

This clonotype has ten or more counts. The chain uses TRBV5-1 and TRBJ2-5; D not certain. The CDR3 length is 13 residues. Germline CDR1 reads SGHRS; CDR2 reads YFSETQ. The V and J ends lost 4 bases and 2 bases respectively, with 9 bases between them. The DNA for the CDR3 is TGCGCCAGCAGCGATCAGGTACAAGAGACCCAGTACTTC. Its protein product is CASSDQVQETQYF.